This is a list of T cell receptor beta chains from one sample in a study of blood T cell repertoires in COVID-19. TCRdb keeps only in-frame clones here, not all; method: immunoSEQ multiplex PCR. The table records 150,000 to 200,000 clones, about 88% of them present only once. Input material: peripheral blood. The receptors shown here come from a human donor in a cohort sampled during active COVID-19. Each CDR3 is given with its conserved first and last residue. D genes are given only for firm matches. Only some rows state a clone size, as once, few, many or a class for expanded clones.

NA,TRBJ2-3,NA,TRBV11-3,TGTGCCAGCAGCTTAGATCTACAGGGTACGCAGTATTTT,CASSLDLQGTQYF
TRBD1,TRBJ2-2,once,TRBV5-1,TGCGCCAGCGGGGACTGGACAGGGGGCCCCGGGGAGCTGTTTTTT,CASGDWTGGPGELFF
NA,TRBJ1-5,NA,TRBV4-1,TGCGCCAGCAGCTGGACAGCTGAGCAGCCCCAGCATTTT,CASSWTAEQPQHF
TRBD1,TRBJ1-2,NA,TRBV6-1,TGTGCCAGCAGTGAACAGGGGGAAGGCTATGGCTACACCTTC,CASSEQGEGYGYTF
NA,TRBJ2-4,NA,TRBV5-6,TGTGCCAGCAGCTTGGCATCGAGCGGTGCCAAAAACATTCAGTACTTC,CASSLASSGAKNIQYF
NA,TRBJ2-6,NA,TRBV27,TGTGCCAGCAGGACGGGCTCTGGGGCCAACGTCCTGACTTTC,CASRTGSGANVLTF
NA,TRBJ2-7,NA,TRBV25-1,TGTGCCAGCAGTGAGCGGTGGACACAAACCTACGAGCAGTACTTC,CASSERWTQTYEQYF
TRBD2,TRBJ2-5,NA,TRBV4-3,TGCGCCAGCAGCCCCCAGCTAGCGGGAGAGACCCAGTACTTC,CASSPQLAGETQYF
NA,TRBJ1-3,NA,TRBV4-2,TGTGCCAGCAGCCGAAGTAGGGAGGGCGCTGGAAACACCATATATTTT,CASSRSREGAGNTIYF
NA,TRBJ1-4,NA,TRBV7-2,TGTGCCAGCAGCTCCGCGGGGGCAACTAATGAAAAACTGTTTTTT,CASSSAGATNEKLFF
TRBD1,TRBJ1-3,NA,TRBV5-1,TGCGCCAGCAGCCGACAGGGGCAGGGCTCTGGAAACACCATATATTTT,CASSRQGQGSGNTIYF
TRBD1,TRBJ1-5,NA,TRBV29-1,TGCAGCGTTTCAACCGGGACAGGGCATCAGCCCCAGCATTTT,CSVSTGTGHQPQHF
TRBD1,TRBJ1-2,NA,TRBV6-6,TGTGCCAGCAGTTACGGGGGACAGGTCTATGGCTACACCTTC,CASSYGGQVYGYTF
NA,TRBJ2-5,NA,TRBV9,TGTGCCAGCAGCGTAGCTCAGCATGCAGGGACCCAGTACTTC,CASSVAQHAGTQYF
NA,TRBJ1-2,NA,TRBV19,TGTGCCAGTAGTATAGTTGCTGAGAACTATGGCTACACCTTC,CASSIVAENYGYTF
NA,TRBJ2-5,NA,TRBV7-7,TGTGCCAGCAGCCCCCGCCTATTGGGGGGAGTGGAGACCCAGTACTTC,CASSPRLLGGVETQYF
NA,TRBJ1-5,NA,TRBV30,TGTGCCTGGAGTGTAGGCGGGAACAATCAGCCCCAGCATTTT,CAWSVGGNNQPQHF
NA,TRBJ2-3,NA,TRBV19,TGTGCCAGTAGTTCCCTCCTTATGAGCACAGATACGCAGTATTTT,CASSSLLMSTDTQYF
TRBD2,TRBJ2-5,NA,TRBV2,TGTGCCAGCAGGGATAGGACTAGCGGGAGATGGAGTGAGACCCAGTACTTC,CASRDRTSGRWSETQYF
NA,TRBJ1-1,NA,TRBV6-5,TGTGCCAGCAGGACATGGCCGGAAGCTTTCTTT,CASRTWPEAFF
TRBD1,TRBJ2-4,NA,TRBV5-1,TGCGCCAGCAGCTTTTTTGGCAGAGGACAGGGGTTATTCTGGCAGTACTTC,CASSFFGRGQGLFWQYF
NA,TRBJ2-5,NA,TRBV25-1,TGTGCCACCGCCCCCTTAGGACTGAAAGAGACCCAGTACTTC,CATAPLGLKETQYF
TRBD1,TRBJ1-2,NA,TRBV5-4,TGTGCCAGCAGCTCCGACAGGGGGCAGGAAGGCTACACCTTC,CASSSDRGQEGYTF
TRBD2,TRBJ2-1,NA,TRBV30,TGTGCCTGGAGTGGGCTAGCGGGAGATTCCTACAATGAGCAGTTCTTC,CAWSGLAGDSYNEQFF
NA,TRBJ1-2,once,TRBV5-8,TGTGCCAGCAGTTTCGGCGGGACGGCTTTTAACTATGGCTACACCTTC,CASSFGGTAFNYGYTF
TRBD2,TRBJ2-1,NA,TRBV2,TGTGCCAGCAGTAGACTAGCTGCTGGGGGTGAGCAGTTCTTC,CASSRLAAGGEQFF
NA,TRBJ2-7,NA,TRBV27,TGTGCCAGCAGTTGGGGGGGCGCGGGGGAGCAGTACTTC,CASSWGGAGEQYF
TRBD2,TRBJ2-7,NA,TRBV4-1,TGCGCCAGCAGCCAACCGACTAGCGGGAGATACGAGCAGTACTTC,CASSQPTSGRYEQYF
NA,TRBJ2-1,NA,TRBV7-2,TGTGCCAGCAGCCGGGGACACGCAGGTGAGCAGTTCTTC,CASSRGHAGEQFF
NA,TRBJ2-5,NA,TRBV4-1,TGCGCCAGCAGCAAAGCAGACTATCCACAAGAGACCCAGTACTTC,CASSKADYPQETQYF
NA,TRBJ2-7,NA,TRBV7-9,TGTGCCAGCAGCTTGGGAGCTTGGGACTACGAGCAGTACTTC,CASSLGAWDYEQYF
NA,TRBJ1-6,NA,TRBV7-9,TGTGCCAGCAGCTTAGCGCGGGGGGGTGAGAATAATTCACCCCTCCACTTT,CASSLARGGENNSPLHF
TRBD1,TRBJ1-4,NA,TRBV15,TGTGCCACCAGCAGAGAGGGACAGATCGGTTTGGTTAATGAAAAACTGTTTTTT,CATSREGQIGLVNEKLFF
TRBD1,TRBJ2-5,NA,TRBV11-3,TGTGCCAGCAGCTTAGGGGGACAGGGGGCTGAGACCCAGTACTTC,CASSLGGQGAETQYF
TRBD1,TRBJ2-6,NA,TRBV4-3,TGCGCCAGCAGCCCGGGACAGGGTGACTCTGGGGCCAACGTCCTGACTTTC,CASSPGQGDSGANVLTF
TRBD2,TRBJ2-3,NA,TRBV15,TGTGCCACCAGCAGGCTAGCGGGGGGCCAGTCAGATACGCAGTATTTT,CATSRLAGGQSDTQYF
NA,TRBJ1-3,NA,TRBV6-6,TGTGCCAGCAGTACAGGCGTCTCTGGAAACACCATATATTTT,CASSTGVSGNTIYF
NA,TRBJ1-1,few,TRBV7-9,TGTGCCAGCAGCTTCACCGGGACTAACACTGAAGCTTTCTTT,CASSFTGTNTEAFF
TRBD2,TRBJ2-1,NA,TRBV4-3,TGCGCCAGCAGCCAAGATGGACTAGCCCACAATGAGCAGTTCTTC,CASSQDGLAHNEQFF
TRBD1,TRBJ2-5,NA,TRBV5-1,TGCGCCAGCAGCAAGGGGACAGGGCGAGAGACCCAGTACTTC,CASSKGTGRETQYF
TRBD1,TRBJ2-7,NA,TRBV6-1,TGTGCCAGCAGTGATCTCCCGAGGACAGGATGGTACGAGCAGTACTTC,CASSDLPRTGWYEQYF
NA,TRBJ2-7,NA,TRBV5-1,TGCGCCAGCAGCATGGACATTGCCTACGAGCAGTACTTC,CASSMDIAYEQYF
TRBD1,TRBJ2-7,NA,TRBV4-1,TGCGCCAGCAGCCAAGTGGACAGGGCCCCCTACGAGCAGTACTTC,CASSQVDRAPYEQYF
NA,TRBJ2-1,NA,TRBV10-3,TGTGCCATCAGTACCAGGGGGGTCAATGAGCAGTTCTTC,CAISTRGVNEQFF
TRBD1,TRBJ1-6,NA,TRBV28,TGTGCCAGCAGTTTCGGGACAGAAAATTCACCCCTCCACTTT,CASSFGTENSPLHF
TRBD2,TRBJ2-7,NA,TRBV25-1,TGTGCCCTACTTCCGGGACTAGCGGGAGGCTCCTACGAGCAGTACTTC,CALLPGLAGGSYEQYF
NA,TRBJ2-5,NA,TRBV5-1,TGCGCCAGCAGCTTGGAACTCTTTGGGACCCAGTACTTC,CASSLELFGTQYF
TRBD1,TRBJ2-5,NA,TRBV4-1,TGCGCCAGCAGCCAACCGGGACAGTTGGAGACCCAGTACTTC,CASSQPGQLETQYF
NA,TRBJ2-1,few,TRBV19,TGTGCCAGTAGTATCGGACAGGAGGGATGGCAGTTCTTC,CASSIGQEGWQFF
TRBD2,TRBJ2-7,NA,TRBV5-1,TGCGCCAGCAGCCCGGGACTAGCGGGAGCTTCTCGAGTTCTCGTGTGGTACTTC,CASSPGLAGASRVLVWYF